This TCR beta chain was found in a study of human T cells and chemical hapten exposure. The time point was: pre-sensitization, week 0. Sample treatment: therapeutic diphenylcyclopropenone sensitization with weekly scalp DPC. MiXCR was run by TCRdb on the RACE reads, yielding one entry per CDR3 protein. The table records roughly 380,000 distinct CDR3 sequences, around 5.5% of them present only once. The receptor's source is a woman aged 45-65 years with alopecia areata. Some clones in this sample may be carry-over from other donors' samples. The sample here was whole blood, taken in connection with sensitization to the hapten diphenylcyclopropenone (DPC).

CDR3 protein: CSAFDRGEKLFF. The CDR3 nucleotides are TGCAGTGCCTTCGATCGTGGCGAAAAACTGTTTTTT. The chain uses TRBV20-1 and TRBJ1-4, with D hard to call. V was shortened by 6 bases and J by 8 bases, with 13 bases between the two germline ends. CDR3 length: 12 amino acids. The germline V gene has CDR1 DFQATT and CDR2 SNEGSKA (reference sequence).